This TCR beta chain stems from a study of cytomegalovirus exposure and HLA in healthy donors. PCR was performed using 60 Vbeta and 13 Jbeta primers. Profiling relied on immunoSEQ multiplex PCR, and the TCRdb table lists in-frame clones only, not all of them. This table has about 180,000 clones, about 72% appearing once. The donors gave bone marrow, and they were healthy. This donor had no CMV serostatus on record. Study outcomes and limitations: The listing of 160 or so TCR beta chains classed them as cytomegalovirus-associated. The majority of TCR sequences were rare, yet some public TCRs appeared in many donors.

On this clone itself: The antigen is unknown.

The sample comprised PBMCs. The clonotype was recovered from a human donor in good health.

The CDR3 is CASVGFSGASYNEQFF. The DNA for the CDR3 is TGTGCTAGTGTTGGCTTTAGCGGGGCCTCCTACAATGAGCAGTTCTTC. This chain joins TRBV12-5 and TRBJ2-1; 8 bases line up with TRBD2. Germline V gene sequence: CDR1 LGHNT, CDR2 FRNRAP. V lost 7 bases and J lost 0; bases outside the gene matches: 8. The CDR3 runs to 16 residues. Filled out from reference TRBV12-5 and TRBJ2-1, the complete variable domain reads DARVTQTPRHKVTEMGQEVTMRCQPILGHNTVFWYRQTMMQGLELLAYFRNRAPLDDSGMPKDRFSAEMPDATLATLKIQPSEPRDSAVYFCASVGFSGASYNEQFFGPGTRLTVL.